Following are 16 T cell receptor beta chains from one sample sequenced in a study of human T cells and chemical hapten exposure. Library preparation tagged each individual cDNA molecule with a unique molecular identifier. MiXCR, run by TCRdb on the reads, gives a single entry per CDR3 protein. The sample lists 100,000 to 150,000 distinct CDR3 sequences; over 7% were seen once. The study extracted total RNA from unfractionated whole blood. What was sequenced was whole blood. Receptors originate from a human donor in good health. Some clones in this sample may be carry-over from other donors' samples.

Details on this clonotype: The germline gene is not matched at one end of the junction; a read error may be the cause. This rearrangement joins TRBV7-6 to TRBJ2-6; D unresolved. CDR3 length: 15 residues. CDR1 is SGHVS and CDR2 is FNYEAQ in the germline V gene. The CDR3 DNA follows: TGTGCCAGCAGCTTTCGGGCTTCTGGGGTCAACGTCCTGACTTTC. Protein sequence: CASSFRASGVNVLTF.

This rearrangement joins TRBV5-1 to TRBJ1-5; D remains unclear. The CDR3 is 13 amino acids. CDR1 is SGHRS and CDR2 is YFSETQ in the germline V gene. V was clipped by 4 bases and J by 9 bases, with 14 bases between them. The CDR3 sequence is CASSPDLGGPQHF. For the CDR3, the DNA is TGCGCCAGCAGCCCGGACCTGGGAGGGCCCCAGCATTTT. The full variable domain, completed using reference TRBV5-1 and TRBJ1-5, is KAGVTQTPRYLIKTRGQQVTLSCSPISGHRSVSWYQQTPGQGLQFLFEYFSETQRNKGNFPGRFSGRQFSNSRSEMNVSTLELGDSALYLCASSPDLGGPQHFGDGTRLSIL.

This clonotype was counted between two and nine times. The chain links TRBV5-6 to TRBJ2-1; a weak D match, TRBD2 (7 bases). The V gene lost 0 bases and the J gene lost 12 bases, with 16 bases spanning the gap. Germline assignment: CDR1 SGHDT and CDR2 YYEEEE. The CDR3 runs 14 residues. The CDR3 coding sequence is TGTGCCAGCAGCTTGGCGGGGGGCCCCAGTTGGCAGTTCTTC. It translates to CASSLAGGPSWQFF.

This clonotype was seen a few times. The rearrangement uses TRBV27 and TRBJ1-1, with D unclear. The V end lost 3 bases, the J end lost 8 bases, and 16 bases lay between the germline ends. The CDR3 length is 14 residues. Germline V gives CDR1 MNHEY, CDR2 SMNVEV (reference sequence). CDR3 region: CASSFYGSLSEAFF. CDR3 nucleotide sequence: TGTGCCAGCAGTTTTTACGGGAGCCTGAGCGAAGCTTTCTTT.

This clonotype was counted only a few times. This chain joins TRBV12-5 and TRBJ2-6, with unresolved D. CDR1 LGHNT and CDR2 FRNRAP come from the germline V gene. Trimming took 1 base from V and 2 from J, leaving 9 bases between them. CDR3 length: 16 amino acids. CDR3 residues: CASGLDHSAGANVLTF. The CDR3 DNA is TGTGCTAGTGGTTTGGATCACTCCGCTGGGGCCAACGTCCTGACTTTC.

This clonotype was seen only a few times. This rearrangement joins TRBV10-3 to TRBJ2-7; the D gene is possibly TRBD2 (7 bases). V lost 4 bases and J lost 3, with 16 bases in between. This CDR3 contains 15 residues. Germline CDR1 is ENHRY and CDR2 is SYGVKD. The CDR3 loop reads CAISAPEGGLYEQYF. The CDR3 coding sequence is TGTGCCATCAGTGCCCCGGAGGGGGGGCTCTACGAGCAGTACTTC.

This clonotype appeared a few times. This sequence joins TRBV29-1 and TRBJ2-7; 8 bases map to TRBD1. Trimming removed 6 bases from V and 4 bases from J; junction bases left unmatched: 8. Per germline, CDR1 SQVTM and CDR2 ANQGSEA. CDR3 length: 13 residues. The chain's CDR3 is CSVSTGEAYEQYF. The CDR3 nucleotides read TGCAGCGTCTCGACAGGGGAGGCTTACGAGCAGTACTTC.

The rearrangement uses TRBV7-9 and TRBJ2-2, with TRBD2 matching 8 bases. The J segment lost 5 bases and the V segment lost 4 bases, leaving 9 bases of the junction unmatched. The CDR3 sequence is 16 residues long. Germline loops: CDR1 SEHNR, CDR2 FQNEAQ (reference sequence). CDR3 in DNA: TGTGCCAGCAGCTGGAAGGATGCGGGGGGAACCGGGGAGCTGTTTTTT. Amino acid sequence: CASSWKDAGGTGELFF.

This clonotype was seen a handful of times. J is TRBJ2-3 and V is TRBV10-3; D perhaps matches TRBD2 (5 bases). This CDR3 contains 15 residues. The germline gives CDR1 ENHRY, CDR2 SYGVKD. V shed 8 bases and J shed 0 bases, with 15 bases lying between them. The CDR3 bases are TGTGCCATCCGACAAGCGGTGTCTAGCACAGATACGCAGTATTTT. Translation: CAIRQAVSSTDTQYF.

The sample holds many counts of this clonotype. The CDR3 DNA follows: TGTGCCAGCAGCTTGGGGCGGGGAAGGCAAGAGACCCAGTACTTC. Residues: CASSLGRGRQETQYF. The rearrangement joins TRBV5-5 to TRBJ2-5, with D possibly TRBD2 on 6 matching bases. The CDR3 has 15 amino acids. The V end was cut by 0 bases, the J end by 2 bases, with 11 bases between. The germline CDR1 and CDR2 sequences are SGHKS and YYEKEE (reference sequence).

This clonotype was counted only a few times. The chain combines TRBV18 with TRBJ1-1; 10 nucleotides agree with TRBD1. CDR1 and CDR2 from the germline V gene are KGHSH and LQKENI. J was trimmed by 0 bases and V by 2 bases; bases with no gene match: 3. The CDR3 length is 16 residues. The CDR3, as DNA: TGTGCCAGCTCACCAGGGACAGGGGATATGAACACTGAAGCTTTCTTT. Protein product: CASSPGTGDMNTEAFF.

Comments on this clonotype: No conserved phenylalanine or tryptophan ends this CDR3, so it is likely a read error. The rearrangement uses TRBV5-4 and TRBJ1-5; possibly TRBD1 for D (5 bases). This CDR3 has 14 residues. Germline V lookup: CDR1 SGHNT, CDR2 YYREEE (reference sequence). V gave up 4 bases and J gave up 2 bases, with 10 bases separating them. The CDR3 coding sequence is TGTGCCAGCAGCGGGGGATTGGGCAATCAGCCCCAGCATTCT. Residues: CASSGGLGNQPQHS.

This clonotype was found many times. V is TRBV10-3 and J is TRBJ2-2, with 10 positions matching TRBD1. The CDR3 is made up of 15 amino acids. Losses at the gene ends were 6 bases for V and 1 base for J; bases not matched to a gene: 2. CDR1 and CDR2 from the germline V gene are ENHRY and SYGVKD. CDR3 loop: CAISRTGGNTGELFF. The CDR3 DNA reads as TGTGCCATCAGCCGGACAGGGGGGAACACCGGGGAGCTGTTTTTT.

DNA of the CDR3: TGTGCCAGCAGTTTACCAGGGGCCTACGAGCAGTACTTC. Translation: CASSLPGAYEQYF. The rearrangement uses TRBV27 and TRBJ2-7, with TRBD1 as a possible D gene (6 bases). Germline values: CDR1 MNHEY, CDR2 SMNVEV (reference sequence). The ends were cut back, 2 bases at V and 2 bases at J, with 7 bases in the middle. This CDR3 has 13 residues.

This clonotype occurred many times. This chain connects TRBV27 to TRBJ2-7; no firm D call. This CDR3 contains 11 residues. With 4 bases removed from V and 4 bases from J, the gap between germline ends came to 5 bases. Germline values: CDR1 MNHEY, CDR2 SMNVEV (reference sequence). The CDR3 spells CASSYTYEQYF. The CDR3 DNA is TGTGCCAGCAGTTATACGTACGAGCAGTACTTC.

This clonotype was seen ten or more times. The gene calls are TRBV9 and TRBJ1-2; 9 bases map to TRBD1. V trimming: 3 bases; J trimming: 4 bases; junction bases outside the gene matches: 10. The CDR3 is 16 residues long. Germline lookup yields CDR1 SGDLS and CDR2 YYNGEE. CDR3 bases: TGTGCCAGCAGCGGACAGGGGGGACCTCAGCCCTATGGCTACACCTTC. Translating gives CASSGQGGPQPYGYTF. Complete variable domain (other parts from reference TRBV9 and TRBJ1-2): DSGVTQTPKHLITATGQRVTLRCSPRSGDLSVYWYQQSLDQGLQFLIQYYNGEERAKGNILERFSAQQFPDLHSELNLSSLELGDSALYFCASSGQGGPQPYGYTFGSGTRLTVV.